This record concerns one TCR beta chain sequence. These data come from a study of control samples from healthy donors and cancer patients. Method: immunoSEQ multiplex PCR; TCRdb's copy keeps in-frame clones and lacks some. The data show roughly 98,000 clones, more than 80% seen once. Between the trimmed V and J ends, which lost 6 bases and 8 bases, there was a span of 19 bases. The CDR3 has 14 residues. Looked up from germline, CDR1 is SGHTA and CDR2 is FQGNSA. The chain couples TRBV7-2 to TRBJ1-2; D is ambiguous. The sample was blood. The TCR originated in a man in his late teens or twenties in good health. CDR3 DNA sequence: TGTGCCAGCAGTCACGCGGGTCCTTCAGGCGGCTACACCTTC. It is translated as CASSHAGPSGGYTF. Drawing the rest from reference TRBV7-2 and TRBJ1-2, the complete variable domain is GAGVSQSPSNKVTEKGKDVELRCDPISGHTALYWYRQSLGQGLEFLIYFQGNSAPDKSGLPSDRFSAERTGGSVSTLTIQRTQQEDSAVYLCASSHAGPSGGYTFGSGTRLTVV.